The 5 T cell receptor beta chains below come from one sample, sequenced in a study of blood T cell repertoires in COVID-19. Sequenced by immunoSEQ multiplex PCR; TCRdb stores in-frame clones only, minus some. The profile shows some 250,000 clones, around 82% of them singletons. The sequencing input was peripheral blood. The receptors stem from a man in his forties or fifties with active or convalescent COVID-19.

Concerning this clone itself: One end of the junction varies from germline; a read error may be responsible. V and J are TRBV23-1 and TRBJ1-1; D ambiguous. TRBV23-1 belongs to the ORF category, with a function that is uncertain. This CDR3 contains 12 residues. The CDR3 bases are TGCGCCAGCAGTCCCCGGGGTCCTGAAACTTTCTTT. Protein: CASSPRGPETFF.

The rearrangement links TRBV19 to TRBJ1-5; D is ambiguous. From germline, CDR1 is LNHDA and CDR2 SQIVND (reference sequence). Trimming pared 2 bases from V and 1 base from J, leaving 9 bases between. This CDR3 has 15 residues. Here the CDR3 reads CASSIRAGSNQPQHF. CDR3 nucleotides: TGTGCCAGTAGTATACGGGCGGGGAGCAATCAGCCCCAGCATTTT.

This clone occurred once. The chain uses TRBV18 and TRBJ2-2; TRBD1 aligns across 7 bases. This CDR3 has 14 residues. After removal of 4 bases from V and 4 bases from J, the junction contained 3 bases not matched to a gene. Germline assignment: CDR1 KGHSH and CDR2 LQKENI. The DNA for the CDR3 is TGTGCCAGCTCACTGGGACAGTCCACCGGGGAGCTGTTTTTT. Translating it yields CASSLGQSTGELFF.

The rearrangement links TRBV6-4 to TRBJ1-1; 9 positions match TRBD1. The CDR3 is 13 amino acids. Germline-derived CDR1 and CDR2 are MRHNA and SNTAGT. The V gene end was trimmed by 6 bases and the J gene end by 5 bases; junction bases not matched to a gene: 4. CDR3 in amino acids: CASRGQGGTEAFF. CDR3 nucleotides: TGTGCCAGCAGGGGACAGGGAGGTACTGAAGCTTTCTTT.

This clone was observed once. The chain joins TRBV2 to TRBJ2-1; 8 nucleotides match TRBD1. Germline CDR1 is SNHLY and CDR2 is FYNNEI. The CDR3 runs to 16 residues. The J segment lost 8 bases and the V segment lost 1 base, leaving 10 bases of the junction unmatched. Here the CDR3 DNA reads TGTGCCAGCAGTGAAGGGGGACAGGCTTCCGGGGATGAGCAGTTCTTC. Translating it yields CASSEGGQASGDEQFF.